Shown below are 29 T cell receptor beta chains from a single sample sequenced in a study of blood T cell repertoires in COVID-19 (dated by TCRdb to about 2020). Preparation of the library involved the immunoSEQ multiplex PCR assay. The immuneACCESS repertoire file appears here via TCRdb, limited to in-frame rearrangements. These files lack a portion of the clones; in checked studies, under half of the deficit traces to unresolved V genes, and the cause of the others is not known. This sample gives about 110,000 clones in total; roughly four fifths of them show up just once. 16% of the sample is in the top ten clones. Sequenced material: peripheral blood. The receptor set was obtained from a woman aged 55-70 years with acute or convalescent COVID-19.

The chain employs TRBV7-2 and TRBJ2-3, with D tentatively TRBD1 (6 bases). The CDR3 is made up of 16 amino acids. The V gene's germline CDR1 is SGHTA and CDR2 FQGNSA. The V end was cut by 7 bases, the J end by 3 bases, with 20 bases between. The CDR3 DNA follows: TGTGCCAGCACCCCTAATCCAGGGGTTGGGACAGATACGCAGTATTTT. Amino acid sequence: CASTPNPGVGTDTQYF.

V gene TRBV7-9 combines with J gene TRBJ2-3; maybe TRBD2 (7 bases). The germline V and J ends were trimmed by 3 bases and 6 bases, with 13 bases remaining between them. Germline V gene data show CDR1 as SEHNR and CDR2 as FQNEAQ (reference sequence). The CDR3 loop spans 14 amino acids. The CDR3: CASSLRGEGDTQYF. Here the CDR3 DNA reads TGTGCCAGCAGCTTGAGGGGGGAGGGGGATACGCAGTATTTT. The whole variable domain, remainder taken from reference TRBV7-9 and TRBJ2-3, is DTGVSQNPRHKITKRGQNVTFRCDPISEHNRLYWYRQTLGQGPEFLTYFQNEAQLEKSRLLSDRFSAERPKGSFSTLEIQRTEQGDSAMYLCASSLRGEGDTQYFGPGTRLTVL.

The chain has TRBV7-2 and TRBJ1-1; D is uncertain. Looked up from germline, CDR1 is SGHTA and CDR2 is FQGNSA. This CDR3 has 10 residues. Trimming pared 5 bases from V and 7 bases from J, leaving 5 bases between. CDR3: CASSPIEAFF. DNA for the CDR3: TGTGCCAGCAGCCCTATTGAAGCTTTCTTT.

The chain carries TRBV2 and TRBJ1-6; D is undetermined. The CDR3 is 15 residues long. V was shortened by 3 bases and J by 0 bases, with 6 bases between the two germline ends. Germline loops: CDR1 SNHLY, CDR2 FYNNEI. The CDR3 reads CASSEMSSYNSPLHF. The CDR3 nucleotides are TGTGCCAGCAGTGAGATGAGCTCCTATAATTCACCCCTCCACTTT. Filled out from reference TRBV2 and TRBJ1-6, the complete variable domain reads EPEVTQTPSHQVTQMGQEVILRCVPISNHLYFYWYRQILGQKVEFLVSFYNNEISEKSEIFDDQFSVERPDGSNFTLKIRSTKLEDSAMYFCASSEMSSYNSPLHFGNGTRLTVT.

The rearrangement uses TRBV7-9 and TRBJ2-7, with D possibly matching TRBD2 (6 bases). The CDR3 is 14 amino acids. Germline V gene lookup returns CDR1 SEHNR and CDR2 FQNEAQ (reference sequence). V shed 5 bases and J shed 5 bases, with 16 bases lying between them. The chain's CDR3 is CASSLGGDRDEQYF. Written as DNA, the CDR3 is TGTGCCAGCAGCCTCGGCGGGGACCGGGACGAGCAGTACTTC.

The chain employs TRBV2 and TRBJ1-2; D is ambiguous. Germline V gives CDR1 SNHLY, CDR2 FYNNEI. The CDR3 runs to 12 residues. V lost 9 bases and J lost 4, with 12 bases in between. The CDR3 region has the DNA TGTGCCAGGGCATCTCCTGGCTATGGCTACACCTTC. Translation: CARASPGYGYTF.

V usage is TRBV11-2 and J usage is TRBJ2-5; weak D call: TRBD1 (6 bases). From germline, CDR1 is SGHAT and CDR2 FQNNGV. The germline V and J ends were trimmed by 5 bases and 0 bases, with 7 bases remaining between them. The CDR3 runs to 13 residues. The CDR3 loop is CASSGTNQETQYF. CDR3 sequence (DNA): TGTGCCAGCAGCGGGACAAACCAAGAGACCCAGTACTTC.

This rearrangement joins TRBV11-1 to TRBJ1-3; D unclear. CDR1 and CDR2 (germline): SGHAT, FQDESV (reference sequence). V lost 3 bases, J lost 8 bases, and 11 bases lay in between. CDR3 size: 13 residues. CDR3 region: CASSFVAEDTIYF. DNA for the CDR3: TGTGCCAGCAGCTTTGTCGCCGAGGACACCATATATTTT. The variable domain in full, completed from reference TRBV11-1 and TRBJ1-3, reads EAEVAQSPRYKITEKSQAVAFWCDPISGHATLYWYRQILGQGPELLVQFQDESVVDDSQLPKDRFSAERLKGVDSTLKIQPAELGDSAMYLCASSFVAEDTIYFGEGSWLTVV.

There are a few counts of this clone. V gene TRBV4-3 combines with J gene TRBJ1-2; tentatively, D is TRBD1 (6 bases). The CDR3 covers 14 residues. V lost 4 bases and J lost 7, with 16 bases in between. The V gene's germline CDR1 is LGHNA and CDR2 YSLEER. The CDR3 protein is CASSLAGVDAGYTF. DNA for the CDR3: TGCGCCAGCAGCCTGGCAGGGGTTGATGCTGGCTACACCTTC.

This clone was recorded a few times. The gene calls are TRBV19 and TRBJ2-5, with TRBD2 identical over 9 bases. V lost 3 bases and J lost 4; bases outside the gene matches: 9. Germline assignment: CDR1 LNHDA and CDR2 SQIVND (reference sequence). The CDR3 spans 16 residues. CDR3 bases: TGTGCCAGTAGTATGGTGGCTAGCGGGGCTGGAGAGACCCAGTACTTC. Amino acid sequence: CASSMVASGAGETQYF.

This clone was seen just once. The J gene is TRBJ2-7, the V gene TRBV12-3 or TRBV12-4; D might be TRBD2 (6 bases). Trimming pared 2 bases from V and 11 bases from J, leaving 16 bases between. This CDR3 is built from 13 residues. CDR3 DNA sequence: TGTGCCAGCAGTTTATTGATGGGGTCGGGGGAGTACTTC. Protein product: CASSLLMGSGEYF.

The rearrangement uses TRBV29-1 and TRBJ2-2, with 11 bases aligning to TRBD2. Germline trimming cut 5 bases from V and 7 bases from J; bases unmatched to any gene: 6. Germline-derived CDR1 and CDR2 are SQVTM and ANQGSEA. The CDR3 contains 14 residues. Written as DNA, the CDR3 is TGCAGCGTTTATTTGACTAGCGGGGTCGGGGAGCTGTTTTTT. It specifies CSVYLTSGVGELFF.

The chain has TRBV3-1 (or the pseudogene TRBV3-2) and TRBJ2-5, with 14 positions matching TRBD2. V shed 3 bases and J 2 bases; nucleotides not matched to a gene: 5. Germline V CDR1 and CDR2: LGHDT, YNNKEL (reference sequence). CDR3 length: 17 residues. The CDR3 DNA reads TGTGCCAGCAGCCATGGCGGACTAGCGGGGGGACAAGAGACCCAGTACTTC. This sequence encodes CASSHGGLAGGQETQYF.

The chain is built from TRBV19 and TRBJ1-1; maybe TRBD1 (5 bases). V gave up 7 bases and J gave up 0 bases, with 12 bases separating them. This CDR3 spans 14 amino acids. Germline V gives CDR1 LNHDA, CDR2 SQIVND (reference sequence). The CDR3 protein is CASNFQGMNTEAFF. The CDR3 DNA follows: TGTGCCAGTAATTTCCAGGGTATGAACACTGAAGCTTTCTTT. Based on the CDR3 plus reference TRBV19 and TRBJ1-1, the full variable domain is DGGITQSPKYLFRKEGQNVTLSCEQNLNHDAMYWYRQDPGQGLRLIYYSQIVNDFQKGDIAEGYSVSREKKESFPLTVTSAQKNPTAFYLCASNFQGMNTEAFFGQGTRLTVV.

In its sample, this clone ranks as hyperexpanded (1% or more). The rearrangement uses TRBV5-6 and TRBJ2-7, with TRBD1 as a possible D gene (6 bases). Germline V gene sequence: CDR1 SGHDT, CDR2 YYEEEE. This CDR3 is built from 15 residues. With 0 bases removed from V and 1 base from J, the gap between germline ends came to 11 bases. The CDR3 DNA is TGTGCCAGCAGCTTGGCACAGGGCTCTTCCTACGAGCAGTACTTC. This encodes CASSLAQGSSYEQYF.

The chain links TRBV7-6 to TRBJ2-3; 7 bases align to TRBD2. This CDR3 spans 16 amino acids. Germline V gene sequence: CDR1 SGHVS, CDR2 FNYEAQ. The V and J ends lost 3 bases and 4 bases, in that order; junction bases with no gene match: 10. As DNA, the CDR3 is TGTGCCAGCAGCTTTCCCACGGGGGGAGGGGCAGATACGCAGTATTTT. The encoded protein is CASSFPTGGGADTQYF.

The V call is TRBV5-1, the J call TRBJ2-1; 8 positions agree with TRBD1. The V and J ends lost 1 base and 3 bases, in that order; junction bases with no gene match: 3. The germline gives CDR1 SGHRS, CDR2 YFSETQ. This CDR3 is built from 15 residues. The CDR3 DNA reads as TGCGCCAGCAGCTTGACCGGGACAGGCTACAATGAGCAGTTCTTC. Its translation: CASSLTGTGYNEQFF.

This chain uses TRBV6-5 with TRBJ1-1; 7 bases are shared with TRBD1. The CDR3 is 13 residues long. Trimming cost V 0 bases and J 7 bases; bases outside gene matches: 2. Germline V CDR1 and CDR2: MNHEY, SVGAGI. CDR3 nucleotides: TGTGCCAGCAGTTACTCGGGGGACAGTGAAGCTTTCTTT. Its protein product is CASSYSGDSEAFF.

The V and J genes are TRBV2 and TRBJ1-1; D is unclear. Deletions cut 7 bases from V and 4 bases from J, with 10 bases between. The CDR3 sequence is 12 residues long. Per the germline V gene, CDR1 is SNHLY and CDR2 is FYNNEI. CDR3 nucleotide sequence: TGTGCCAGCACCTTTTCCGGCACTGAAGCTTTCTTT. Its translation: CASTFSGTEAFF.

The J gene is TRBJ1-5, the V gene TRBV19, with D uncertain. V lost 8 bases and J 0 bases, leaving 11 bases between the germline ends. The CDR3 contains 14 residues. Germline loops: CDR1 LNHDA, CDR2 SQIVND (reference sequence). Written as DNA, the CDR3 is TGTGCCAGTCATGGGAGGCCTAGCAATCAGCCCCAGCATTTT. Encoded protein: CASHGRPSNQPQHF.

This chain joins TRBV6-2 or TRBV6-3 and TRBJ2-5; 7 bases fit TRBD1. Germline CDR1 MNHEY, CDR2 SVGEGT. After removal of 5 bases from V and 2 bases from J, the junction contained 8 bases not matched to a gene. This CDR3 contains 15 residues. The CDR3 DNA reads TGTGCCAGCAGTACTTTCTCCAGGGGGCAAGAGACCCAGTACTTC. It encodes CASSTFSRGQETQYF.

V and J are TRBV6-5 and TRBJ1-2, with a tentative D call TRBD1 (5 bases). The CDR3 is 13 amino acids. The germline V and J ends were trimmed by 2 bases and 4 bases, with 8 bases remaining between them. Germline CDR1 MNHEY, CDR2 SVGAGI. CDR3 loop: CASSYGGGYGYTF. As DNA, the CDR3 is TGTGCCAGCAGTTACGGGGGGGGCTATGGCTACACCTTC.

The chain links TRBV10-3 to TRBJ1-6; TRBD1 matches at 8 bases. The V segment lost 0 bases and the J segment 7 bases; nucleotides outside the gene matches: 2. The CDR3 totals 15 residues. Germline values: CDR1 ENHRY, CDR2 SYGVKD. CDR3 DNA: TGTGCCATCAGTGAGTCCAGGGGGCAGAATTCACCCCTCCACTTT. Translated: CAISESRGQNSPLHF.

The chain couples TRBV29-1 to TRBJ1-2; no definite D call. CDR1 and CDR2 from the germline V gene are SQVTM and ANQGSEA. The CDR3 has 13 amino acids. The V and J ends lost 7 bases and 7 bases respectively, with 19 bases between them. This CDR3 is CSAQEGRGGGYTF. CDR3 DNA: TGCAGCGCTCAGGAGGGTCGTGGTGGTGGCTACACCTTC.

The V call is TRBV28, the J call TRBJ1-1; TRBD1 matches at 7 bases. With V trimmed by 8 bases and J by 1 base, 4 bases remained unmatched. Germline assignment: CDR1 MDHEN and CDR2 SYDVKM. There are 13 residues in the CDR3. CDR3: CASRGGWNTEAFF. In nucleotides, the CDR3 is TGTGCCAGCCGAGGGGGCTGGAACACTGAAGCTTTCTTT.

This rearrangement joins TRBV9 to TRBJ1-1; D may be TRBD1 (5 bases). This CDR3 has 14 residues. Germline CDR1 SGDLS, CDR2 YYNGEE. The V gene lost 0 bases and the J gene lost 11 bases, with 17 bases spanning the gap. The CDR3 here is CASSVEPTGGGAFF. Here the CDR3 DNA reads TGTGCCAGCAGCGTAGAACCCACAGGCGGAGGGGCTTTCTTT.

The chain employs TRBV27 and TRBJ1-1, with 10 bases lining up with TRBD1. There are 15 residues in the CDR3. V lost 7 bases to trimming and J lost 1 base; unmatched junction nucleotides: 6. Germline loops: CDR1 MNHEY, CDR2 SMNVEV (reference sequence). In DNA form, the CDR3 reads TGTGCCAGCAATGACAGGGGGCGGGGGAACACTGAAGCTTTCTTT. Translating gives CASNDRGRGNTEAFF.

This clone has only one observation. This sequence joins TRBV6-6 and TRBJ2-3; 15 bases line up with TRBD2. The CDR3 has 16 amino acids. The V and J ends lost 6 bases and 7 bases, in that order; junction bases with no gene match: 8. The germline V gene has CDR1 MNHNY and CDR2 SVGAGI (reference sequence). DNA of the CDR3: TGTGCCAGCAGCCCCGGGACTAGCGGGGGGAGCAATACGCAGTATTTT. It is translated as CASSPGTSGGSNTQYF.

This chain uses TRBV7-8 with TRBJ2-2; TRBD1 aligns across 12 bases. Germline CDR1 is SGHVS and CDR2 is FQNEAQ. CDR3 size: 17 residues. The V gene end was trimmed by 5 bases and the J gene end by 5 bases; junction bases not matched to a gene: 9. CDR3 sequence reads: CASSQMGQGAGTGELFF. DNA for the CDR3: TGTGCCAGCAGCCAAATGGGACAGGGGGCTGGGACCGGGGAGCTGTTTTTT.